This T cell receptor beta chain is from a study of OX40 agonist ivuxolimab in advanced cancers. The germline CDR1 and CDR2 sequences are SGHDT and YYEEEE. There are 14 residues in the CDR3. V was trimmed by 0 bases and J by 2 bases, leaving 7 bases between them. Method: immunoSEQ multiplex PCR; TCRdb's copy keeps in-frame clones and lacks some. The table has approximately 37,000 clones, approximately 80% seen once; the top ten hold roughly 20%. A note on this clone: Its antigen is unidentified.

Blood sampling took place at baseline, cycle 4 day 1, and cycle 7 day 1. General study points: Still undetermined is the antigen specificity of the expanded peripheral T cells. The study found among the lowest clonal expansion in partial responders at 0.1-3.0 mg/kg. There were also nonresponders showing low normalized T-cell clonal expansion.

The receptor was derived from an adult with an advanced solid tumor such as melanoma, head and neck, liver or kidney cancer. The input for sequencing was CD4+ or CD8+ T cells sorted from blood, taken in a trial of the OX40 agonist ivuxolimab. This chain connects TRBV5-6 to TRBJ2-3; D gene unclear. Written as DNA, the CDR3 is TGTGCCAGCAGCTTGGCTTCCTACACAGATACGCAGTATTTT. The encoded protein is CASSLASYTDTQYF.